Reported below is one T cell receptor beta chain. What it binds is not known. The data stem from a study of monozygotic twins with inflammatory bowel disease. General study findings and limits: Clonotype sharing was lower in IBD patients than healthy twins, most markedly with disease activity. Repertoire likeness was no different across concordant and discordant twins, perhaps owing to restricted power.

From germline, CDR1 is DFQATT and CDR2 SNEGSKA (reference sequence). The CDR3 covers 13 residues. One entry per CDR3 protein, without DNA, is what TCRdb gives after re-calling the 5' RACE reads. Its clone listing holds 150,000 to 200,000 distinct CDR3 sequences. The sample taken for sequencing was blood. V usage is TRBV20-1 and J usage is TRBJ2-7; TCRdb lists TRBD2, though no DNA is available to test this call. This TCR came from a human donor with ulcerative colitis or Crohn's disease, or a healthy co-twin of an affected twin (not recorded which). This chain's CDR3 is CSARASGGYEQYF.